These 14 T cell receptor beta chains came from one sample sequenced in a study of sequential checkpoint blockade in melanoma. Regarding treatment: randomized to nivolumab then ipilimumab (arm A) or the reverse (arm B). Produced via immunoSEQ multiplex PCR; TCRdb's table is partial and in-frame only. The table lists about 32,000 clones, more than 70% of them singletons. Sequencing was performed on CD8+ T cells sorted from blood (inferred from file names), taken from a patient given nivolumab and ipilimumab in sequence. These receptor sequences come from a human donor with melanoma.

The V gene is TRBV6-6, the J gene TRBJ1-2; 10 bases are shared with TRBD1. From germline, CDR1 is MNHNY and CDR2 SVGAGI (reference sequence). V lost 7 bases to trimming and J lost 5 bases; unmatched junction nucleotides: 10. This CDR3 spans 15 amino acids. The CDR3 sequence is CASKIRQGALYGYTF. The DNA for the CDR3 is TGTGCCAGCAAAATCCGACAGGGGGCTTTATATGGCTACACCTTC.

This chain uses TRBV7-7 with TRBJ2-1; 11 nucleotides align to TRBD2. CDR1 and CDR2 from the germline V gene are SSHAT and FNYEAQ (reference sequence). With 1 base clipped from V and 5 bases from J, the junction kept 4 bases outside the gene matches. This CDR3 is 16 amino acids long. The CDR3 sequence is CASSLGPGLADNEQFF. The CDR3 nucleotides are TGTGCCAGCAGCTTAGGGCCGGGACTAGCGGACAATGAGCAGTTCTTC.

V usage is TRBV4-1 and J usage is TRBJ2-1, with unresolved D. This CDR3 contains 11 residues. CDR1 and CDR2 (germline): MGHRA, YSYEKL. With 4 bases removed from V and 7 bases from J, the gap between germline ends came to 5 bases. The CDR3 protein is CASSLGNEQFF. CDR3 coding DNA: TGCGCCAGCAGCCTCGGTAATGAGCAGTTCTTC.

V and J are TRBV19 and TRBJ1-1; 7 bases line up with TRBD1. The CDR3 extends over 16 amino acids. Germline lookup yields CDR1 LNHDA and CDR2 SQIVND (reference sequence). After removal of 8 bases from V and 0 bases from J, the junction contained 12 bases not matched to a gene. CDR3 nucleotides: TGTGCCAGTCTATCCCTGTTGACAGGGATGAACACTGAAGCTTTCTTT. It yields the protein CASLSLLTGMNTEAFF. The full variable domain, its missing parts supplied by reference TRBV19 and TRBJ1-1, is DGGITQSPKYLFRKEGQNVTLSCEQNLNHDAMYWYRQDPGQGLRLIYYSQIVNDFQKGDIAEGYSVSREKKESFPLTVTSAQKNPTAFYLCASLSLLTGMNTEAFFGQGTRLTVV.

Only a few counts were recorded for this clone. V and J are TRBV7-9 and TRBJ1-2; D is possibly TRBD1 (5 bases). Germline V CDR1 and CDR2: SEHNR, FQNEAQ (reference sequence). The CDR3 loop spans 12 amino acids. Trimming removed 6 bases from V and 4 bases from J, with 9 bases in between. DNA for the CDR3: TGTGCCAGCAGTTCAGGGATCTATGGCTACACCTTC. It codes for CASSSGIYGYTF.

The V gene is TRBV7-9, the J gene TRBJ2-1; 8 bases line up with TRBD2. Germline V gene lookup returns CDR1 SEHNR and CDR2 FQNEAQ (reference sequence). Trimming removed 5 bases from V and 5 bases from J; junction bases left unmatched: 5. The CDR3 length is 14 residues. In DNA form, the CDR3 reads TGTGCCAGCAGCCTCAAGCGGGGGAACAATGAGCAGTTCTTC. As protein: CASSLKRGNNEQFF.

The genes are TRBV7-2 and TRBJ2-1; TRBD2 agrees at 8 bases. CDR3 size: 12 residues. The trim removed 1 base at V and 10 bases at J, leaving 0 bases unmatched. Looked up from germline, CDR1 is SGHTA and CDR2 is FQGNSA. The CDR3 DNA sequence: TGTGCCAGCAGCTTAGAGCGGGAGGAGCAGTTCTTC. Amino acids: CASSLEREEQFF.

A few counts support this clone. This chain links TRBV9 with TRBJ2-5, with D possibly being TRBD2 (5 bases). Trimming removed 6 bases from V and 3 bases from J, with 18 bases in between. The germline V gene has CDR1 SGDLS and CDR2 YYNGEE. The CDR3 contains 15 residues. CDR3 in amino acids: CASTRLGGRKETQYF. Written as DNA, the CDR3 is TGTGCCAGCACCCGACTTGGTGGGAGAAAAGAGACCCAGTACTTC.

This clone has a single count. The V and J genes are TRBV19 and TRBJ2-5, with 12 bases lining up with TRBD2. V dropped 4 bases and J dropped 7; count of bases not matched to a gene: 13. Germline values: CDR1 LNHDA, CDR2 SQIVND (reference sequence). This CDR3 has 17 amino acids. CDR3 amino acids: CASSTSLAGGPQGTQYF. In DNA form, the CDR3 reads TGTGCCAGTAGTACCTCACTAGCGGGGGGCCCGCAGGGGACCCAGTACTTC.

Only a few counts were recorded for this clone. CDR3 protein: CASSYLGANYGYTF. The DNA of the CDR3 is TGTGCCAGCAGTTACCTGGGGGCCAACTATGGCTACACCTTC. V usage is TRBV6-5 and J usage is TRBJ1-2, with a weak D call TRBD1 (6 bases). Trimming removed 2 bases at V and 2 bases at J, with 9 bases between. CDR1 is MNHEY, CDR2 SVGAGI, per germline. CDR3 length equals 14 residues.

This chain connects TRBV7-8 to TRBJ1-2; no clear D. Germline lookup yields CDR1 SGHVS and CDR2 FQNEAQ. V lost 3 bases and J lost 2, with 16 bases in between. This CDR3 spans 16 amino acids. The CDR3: CASSFVARNSNYGYTF. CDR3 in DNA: TGTGCCAGCAGCTTCGTGGCGCGTAACAGCAACTATGGCTACACCTTC.

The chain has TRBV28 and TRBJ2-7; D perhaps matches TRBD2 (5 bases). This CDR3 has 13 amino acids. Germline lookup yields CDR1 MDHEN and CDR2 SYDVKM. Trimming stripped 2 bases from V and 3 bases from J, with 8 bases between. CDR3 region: CASSLRRDYEQYF. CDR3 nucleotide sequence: TGTGCCAGCAGTTTACGACGGGACTACGAGCAGTACTTC.

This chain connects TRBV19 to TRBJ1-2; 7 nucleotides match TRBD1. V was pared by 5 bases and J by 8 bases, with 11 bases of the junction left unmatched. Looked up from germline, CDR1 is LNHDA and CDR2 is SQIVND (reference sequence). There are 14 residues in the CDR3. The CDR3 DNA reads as TGTGCCAGTAGTGCGCTTGAGGGGGCGCTAGGCTACACCTTC. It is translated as CASSALEGALGYTF.

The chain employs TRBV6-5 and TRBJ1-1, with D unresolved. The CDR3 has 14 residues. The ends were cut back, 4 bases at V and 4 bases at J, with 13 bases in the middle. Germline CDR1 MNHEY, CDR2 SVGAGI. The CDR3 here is CASSSGNLGTEAFF. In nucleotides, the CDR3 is TGTGCCAGCAGTTCCGGGAACTTGGGCACTGAAGCTTTCTTT.